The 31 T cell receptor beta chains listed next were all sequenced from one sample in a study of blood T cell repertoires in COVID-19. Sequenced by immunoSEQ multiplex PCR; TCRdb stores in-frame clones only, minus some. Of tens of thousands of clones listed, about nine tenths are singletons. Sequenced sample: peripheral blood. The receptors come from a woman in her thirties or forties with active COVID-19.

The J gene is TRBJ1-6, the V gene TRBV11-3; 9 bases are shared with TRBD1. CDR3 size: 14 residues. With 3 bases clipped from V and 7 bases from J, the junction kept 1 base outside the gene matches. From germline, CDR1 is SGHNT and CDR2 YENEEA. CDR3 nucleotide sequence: TGTGCCAGCAGCTTGGGACAGGGAAATTCACCCCTCCACTTT. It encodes CASSLGQGNSPLHF.

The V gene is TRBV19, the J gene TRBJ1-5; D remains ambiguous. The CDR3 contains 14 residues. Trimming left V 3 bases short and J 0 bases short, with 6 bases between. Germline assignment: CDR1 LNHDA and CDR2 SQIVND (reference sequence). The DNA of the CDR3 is TGTGCCAGTAGTATTAGCCTTAGCAATCAGCCCCAGCATTTT. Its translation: CASSISLSNQPQHF.

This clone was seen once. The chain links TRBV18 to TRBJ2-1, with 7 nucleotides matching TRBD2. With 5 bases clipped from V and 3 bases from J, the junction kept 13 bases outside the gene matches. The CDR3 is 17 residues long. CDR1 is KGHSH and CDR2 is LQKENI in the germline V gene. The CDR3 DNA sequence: TGTGCCAGCTCAGGACCGCCGCGCCTAGCGGACTACAATGAGCAGTTCTTC. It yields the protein CASSGPPRLADYNEQFF.

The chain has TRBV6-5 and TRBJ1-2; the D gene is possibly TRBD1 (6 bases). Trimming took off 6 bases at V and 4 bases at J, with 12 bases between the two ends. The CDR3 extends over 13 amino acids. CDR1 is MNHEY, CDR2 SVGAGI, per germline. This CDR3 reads CASRVDSLYGYTF. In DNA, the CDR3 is TGTGCCAGCAGGGTGGACAGCCTCTATGGCTACACCTTC.

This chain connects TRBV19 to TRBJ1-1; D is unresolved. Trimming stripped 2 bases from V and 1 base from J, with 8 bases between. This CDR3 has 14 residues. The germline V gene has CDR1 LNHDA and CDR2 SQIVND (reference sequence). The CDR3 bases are TGTGCCAGTAGTATAAAAGCAGGGAACACTGAAGCTTTCTTT. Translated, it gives CASSIKAGNTEAFF.

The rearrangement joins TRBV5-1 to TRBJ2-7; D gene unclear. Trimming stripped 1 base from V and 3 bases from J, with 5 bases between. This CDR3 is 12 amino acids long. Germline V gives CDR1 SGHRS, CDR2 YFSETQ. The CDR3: CASSLLGYEQYF. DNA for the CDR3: TGCGCCAGCAGCTTGCTAGGCTACGAGCAGTACTTC.

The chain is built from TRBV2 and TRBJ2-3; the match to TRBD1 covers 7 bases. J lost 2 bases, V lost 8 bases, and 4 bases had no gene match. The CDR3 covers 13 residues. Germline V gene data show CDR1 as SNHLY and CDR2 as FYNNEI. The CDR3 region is CASSGQITDTQYF. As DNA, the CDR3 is TGTGCCAGCTCGGGACAGATCACAGATACGCAGTATTTT.

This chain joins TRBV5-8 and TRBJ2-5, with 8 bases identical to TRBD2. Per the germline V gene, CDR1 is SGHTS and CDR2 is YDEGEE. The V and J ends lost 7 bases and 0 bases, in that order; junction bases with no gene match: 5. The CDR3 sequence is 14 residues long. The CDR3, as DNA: TGTGCCAGCGGGCGGGGGGTGTACCAAGAGACCCAGTACTTC. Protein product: CASGRGVYQETQYF.

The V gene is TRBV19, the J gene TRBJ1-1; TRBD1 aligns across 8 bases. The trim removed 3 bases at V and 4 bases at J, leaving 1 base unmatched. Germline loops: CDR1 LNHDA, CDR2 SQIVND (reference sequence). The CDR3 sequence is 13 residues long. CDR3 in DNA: TGTGCCAGTAGTATCAGGGGGCCCACTGAAGCTTTCTTT. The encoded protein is CASSIRGPTEAFF.

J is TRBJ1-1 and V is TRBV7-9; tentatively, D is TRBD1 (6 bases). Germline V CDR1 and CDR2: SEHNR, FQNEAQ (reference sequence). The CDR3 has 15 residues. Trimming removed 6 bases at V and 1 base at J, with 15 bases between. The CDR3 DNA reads TGTGCCAGCAGACCTCCTGGGACACCGAACACTGAAGCTTTCTTT. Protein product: CASRPPGTPNTEAFF.

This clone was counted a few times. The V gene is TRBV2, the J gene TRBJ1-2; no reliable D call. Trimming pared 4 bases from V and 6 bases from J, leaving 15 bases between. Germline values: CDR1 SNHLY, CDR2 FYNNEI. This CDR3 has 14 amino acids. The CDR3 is CASSVFLGSDGYTF. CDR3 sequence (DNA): TGTGCCAGCAGTGTCTTCCTGGGCTCGGATGGCTACACCTTC.

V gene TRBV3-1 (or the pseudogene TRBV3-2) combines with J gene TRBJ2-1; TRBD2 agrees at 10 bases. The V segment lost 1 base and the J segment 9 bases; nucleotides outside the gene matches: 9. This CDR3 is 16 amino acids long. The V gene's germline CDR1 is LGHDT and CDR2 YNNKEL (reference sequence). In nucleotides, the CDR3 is TGTGCCAGCAGCCAAGCACGAGCGGGGGGGCGGAGTGAGCAGTTCTTC. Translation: CASSQARAGGRSEQFF.

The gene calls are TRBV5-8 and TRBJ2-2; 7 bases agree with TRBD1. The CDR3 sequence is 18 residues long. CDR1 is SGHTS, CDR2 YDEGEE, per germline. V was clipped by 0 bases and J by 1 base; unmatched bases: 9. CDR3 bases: TGTGCCAGCAGCTTGGGACAGGGTTTTATAGGGAACACCGGGGAGCTGTTTTTT. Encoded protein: CASSLGQGFIGNTGELFF.

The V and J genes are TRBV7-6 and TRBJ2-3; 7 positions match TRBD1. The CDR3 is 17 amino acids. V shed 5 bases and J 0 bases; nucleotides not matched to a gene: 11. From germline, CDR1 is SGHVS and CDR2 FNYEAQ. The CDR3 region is CASSPYRQGTSTDTQYF. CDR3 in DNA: TGTGCCAGCAGCCCATATAGACAGGGAACTAGCACAGATACGCAGTATTTT.

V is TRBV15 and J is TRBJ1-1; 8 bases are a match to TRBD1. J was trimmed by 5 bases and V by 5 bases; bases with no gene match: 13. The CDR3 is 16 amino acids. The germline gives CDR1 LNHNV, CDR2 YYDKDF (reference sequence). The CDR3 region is CATSQGNRGFGTEAFF. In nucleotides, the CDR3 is TGTGCCACCAGCCAAGGGAACAGGGGGTTCGGAACTGAAGCTTTCTTT.

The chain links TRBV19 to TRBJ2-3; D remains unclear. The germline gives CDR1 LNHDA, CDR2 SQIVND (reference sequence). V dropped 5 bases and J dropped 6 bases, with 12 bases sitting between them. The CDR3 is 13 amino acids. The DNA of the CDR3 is TGTGCCAGTAGTTCCCAGGCCCTGGATACGCAGTATTTT. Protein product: CASSSQALDTQYF.

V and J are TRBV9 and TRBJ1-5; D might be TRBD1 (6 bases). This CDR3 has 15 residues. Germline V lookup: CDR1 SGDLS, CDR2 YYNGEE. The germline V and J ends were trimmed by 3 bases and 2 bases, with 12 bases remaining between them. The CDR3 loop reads CASSAGWGRNQPQHF. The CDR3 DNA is TGTGCCAGCAGCGCCGGCTGGGGGCGCAATCAGCCCCAGCATTTT.

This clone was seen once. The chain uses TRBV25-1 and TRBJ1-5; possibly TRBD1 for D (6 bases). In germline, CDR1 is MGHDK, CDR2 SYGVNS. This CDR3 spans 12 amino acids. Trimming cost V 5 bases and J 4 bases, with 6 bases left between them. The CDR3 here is CASSQGNQPQHF. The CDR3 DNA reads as TGTGCCAGCAGTCAGGGGAATCAGCCCCAGCATTTT.

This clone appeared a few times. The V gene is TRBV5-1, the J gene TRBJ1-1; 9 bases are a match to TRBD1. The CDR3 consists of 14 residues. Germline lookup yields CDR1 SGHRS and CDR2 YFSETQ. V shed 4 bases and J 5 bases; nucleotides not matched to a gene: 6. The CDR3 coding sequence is TGCGCCAGCAGCGCACAGGGGGCTGAGACTGAAGCTTTCTTT. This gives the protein CASSAQGAETEAFF.

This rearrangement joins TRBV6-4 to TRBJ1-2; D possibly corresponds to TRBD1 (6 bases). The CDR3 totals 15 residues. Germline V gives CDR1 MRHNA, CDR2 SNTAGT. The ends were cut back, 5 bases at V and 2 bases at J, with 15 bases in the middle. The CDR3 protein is CASSLQQGSNYGYTF. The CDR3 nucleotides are TGTGCCAGCAGTCTCCAACAGGGTTCCAACTATGGCTACACCTTC.

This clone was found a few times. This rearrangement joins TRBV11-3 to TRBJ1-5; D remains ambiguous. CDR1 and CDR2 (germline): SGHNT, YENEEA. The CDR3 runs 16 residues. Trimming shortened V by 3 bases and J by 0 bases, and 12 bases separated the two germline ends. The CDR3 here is CASSFLQADSNQPQHF. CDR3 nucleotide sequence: TGTGCCAGCAGCTTCCTGCAGGCAGATAGCAATCAGCCCCAGCATTTT.

The CDR3 DNA reads as TGTGCCAGCAGCTCATTCGCGGTCGCGAGCTCCTACAATGAGCAGTTCTTC. Protein: CASSSFAVASSYNEQFF. The chain couples TRBV11-3 to TRBJ2-1; D unclear. V was shortened by 4 bases and J by 0 bases, with 16 bases between the two germline ends. CDR3 length: 17 amino acids. CDR1 and CDR2 (germline): SGHNT, YENEEA. Variable domain in full (rest from reference TRBV11-3 and TRBJ2-1): EAGVVQSPRYKIIEKKQPVAFWCNPISGHNTLYWYLQNLGQGPELLIRYENEEAVDDSQLPKDRFSAERLKGVDSTLKIQPAELGDSAVYLCASSSFAVASSYNEQFFGPGTRLTVL.

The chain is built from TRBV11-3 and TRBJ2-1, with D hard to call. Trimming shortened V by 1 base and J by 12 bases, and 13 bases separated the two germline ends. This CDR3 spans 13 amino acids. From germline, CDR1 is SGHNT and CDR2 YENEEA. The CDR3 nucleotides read TGTGCCAGCAGCTTAGCTGGCAGCCTAGGGCAGTTCTTC. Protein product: CASSLAGSLGQFF.

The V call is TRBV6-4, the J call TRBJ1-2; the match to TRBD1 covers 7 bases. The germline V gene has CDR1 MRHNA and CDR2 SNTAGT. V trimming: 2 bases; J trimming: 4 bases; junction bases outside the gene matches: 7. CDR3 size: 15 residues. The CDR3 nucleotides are TGTGCCAGCAGTGACCCTCCTCGGGACAGCTATGGCTACACCTTC. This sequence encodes CASSDPPRDSYGYTF.

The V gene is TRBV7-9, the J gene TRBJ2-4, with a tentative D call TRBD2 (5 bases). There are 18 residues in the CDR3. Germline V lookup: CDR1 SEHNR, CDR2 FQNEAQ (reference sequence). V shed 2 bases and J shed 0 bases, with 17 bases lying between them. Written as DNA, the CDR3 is TGTGCCAGCAGCTTAAGCCCTCTCATGGACTTAGCCAAAAACATTCAGTACTTC. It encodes CASSLSPLMDLAKNIQYF.

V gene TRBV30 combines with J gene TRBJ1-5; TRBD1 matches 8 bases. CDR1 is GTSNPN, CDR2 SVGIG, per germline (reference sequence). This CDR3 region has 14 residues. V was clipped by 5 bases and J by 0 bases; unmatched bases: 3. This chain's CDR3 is CAWGTGLSNQPQHF. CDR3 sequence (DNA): TGTGCCTGGGGGACAGGCCTTAGCAATCAGCCCCAGCATTTT.

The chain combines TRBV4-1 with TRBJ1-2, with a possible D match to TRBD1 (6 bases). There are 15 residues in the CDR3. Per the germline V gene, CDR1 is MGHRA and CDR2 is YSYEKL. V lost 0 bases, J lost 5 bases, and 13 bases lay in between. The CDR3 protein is CASSQEATGPYGYTF. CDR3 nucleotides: TGCGCCAGCAGCCAAGAGGCTACAGGGCCTTATGGCTACACCTTC.

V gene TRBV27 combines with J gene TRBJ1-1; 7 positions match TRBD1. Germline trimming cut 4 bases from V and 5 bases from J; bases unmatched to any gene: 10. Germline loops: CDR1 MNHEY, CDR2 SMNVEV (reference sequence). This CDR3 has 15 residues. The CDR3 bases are TGTGCCAGCAGTTCATCTTCAGGGGGGAGGACTGAAGCTTTCTTT. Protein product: CASSSSSGGRTEAFF.

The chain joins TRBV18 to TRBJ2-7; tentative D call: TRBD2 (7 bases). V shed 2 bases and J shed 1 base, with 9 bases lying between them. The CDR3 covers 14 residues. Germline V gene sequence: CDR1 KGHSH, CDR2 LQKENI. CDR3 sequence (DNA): TGTGCCAGCTCACCAGGGGGGGCGTCCTACGAGCAGTACTTC. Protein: CASSPGGASYEQYF. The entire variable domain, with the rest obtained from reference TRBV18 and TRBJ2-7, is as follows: NAGVMQNPRHLVRRRGQEARLRCSPMKGHSHVYWYRQLPEEGLKFMVYLQKENIIDESGMPKERFSAEFPKEGPSILRIQQVVRGDSAAYFCASSPGGASYEQYFGPGTRLTVT.

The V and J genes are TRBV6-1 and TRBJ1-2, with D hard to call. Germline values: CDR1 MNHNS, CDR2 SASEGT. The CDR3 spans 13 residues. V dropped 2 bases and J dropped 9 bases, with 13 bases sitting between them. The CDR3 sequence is CASSELAASRYTF. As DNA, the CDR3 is TGTGCCAGCAGTGAATTAGCAGCCAGTCGCTACACCTTC.

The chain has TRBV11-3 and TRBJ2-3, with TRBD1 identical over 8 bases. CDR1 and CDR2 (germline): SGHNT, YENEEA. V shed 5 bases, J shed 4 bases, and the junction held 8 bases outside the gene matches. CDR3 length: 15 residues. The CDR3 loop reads CASSRRTGYADTQYF. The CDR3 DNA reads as TGTGCCAGCAGCAGAAGGACAGGGTACGCAGATACGCAGTATTTT.